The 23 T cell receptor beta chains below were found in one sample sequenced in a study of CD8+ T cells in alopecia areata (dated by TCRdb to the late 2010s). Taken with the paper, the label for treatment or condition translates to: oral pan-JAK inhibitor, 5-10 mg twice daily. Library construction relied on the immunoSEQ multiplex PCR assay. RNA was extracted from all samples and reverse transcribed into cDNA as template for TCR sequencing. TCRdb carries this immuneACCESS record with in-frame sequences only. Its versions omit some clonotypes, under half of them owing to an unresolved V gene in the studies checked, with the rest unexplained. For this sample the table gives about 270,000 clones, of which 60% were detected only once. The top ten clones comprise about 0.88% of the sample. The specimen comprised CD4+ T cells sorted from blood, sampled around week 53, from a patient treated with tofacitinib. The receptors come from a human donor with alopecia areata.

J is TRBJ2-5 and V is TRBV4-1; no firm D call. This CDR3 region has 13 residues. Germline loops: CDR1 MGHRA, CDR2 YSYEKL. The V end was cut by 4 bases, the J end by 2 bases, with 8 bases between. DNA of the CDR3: TGCGCCAGCAGCCTGGTCCTTCAAGAGACCCAGTACTTC. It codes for CASSLVLQETQYF.

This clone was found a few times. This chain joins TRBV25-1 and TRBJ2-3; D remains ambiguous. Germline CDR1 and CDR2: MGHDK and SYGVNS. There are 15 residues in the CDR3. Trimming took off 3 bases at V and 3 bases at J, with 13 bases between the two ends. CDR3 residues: CASSEPGVFTDTQYF. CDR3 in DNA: TGTGCCAGCAGTGAGCCTGGGGTGTTTACAGATACGCAGTATTTT.

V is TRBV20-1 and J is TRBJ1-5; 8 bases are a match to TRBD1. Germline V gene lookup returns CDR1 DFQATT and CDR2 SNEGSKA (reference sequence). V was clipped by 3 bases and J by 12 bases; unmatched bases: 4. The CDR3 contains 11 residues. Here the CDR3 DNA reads TGCAGTGCTAGTGATGGGACAGGCCAGCATTTT. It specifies CSASDGTGQHF.

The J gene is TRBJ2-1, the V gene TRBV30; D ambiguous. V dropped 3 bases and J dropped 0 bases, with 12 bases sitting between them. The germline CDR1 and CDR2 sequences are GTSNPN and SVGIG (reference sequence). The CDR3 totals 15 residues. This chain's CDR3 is CAWSFDLSSYNEQFF. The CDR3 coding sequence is TGTGCCTGGAGCTTCGACTTGAGCTCCTACAATGAGCAGTTCTTC.

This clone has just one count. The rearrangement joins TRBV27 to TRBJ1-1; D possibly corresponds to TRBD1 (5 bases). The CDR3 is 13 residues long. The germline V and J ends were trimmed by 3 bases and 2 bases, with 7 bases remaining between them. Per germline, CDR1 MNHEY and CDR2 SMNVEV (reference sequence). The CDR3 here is CASSFTGNTEAFF. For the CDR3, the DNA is TGTGCCAGCAGTTTTACAGGCAACACTGAAGCTTTCTTT.

The CDR3 loop reads CSVPVDWGHTDTQYF. The CDR3, as DNA: TGCAGCGTGCCCGTCGACTGGGGCCACACAGATACGCAGTATTTT. J is TRBJ2-3 and V is TRBV29-1, with a possible D match to TRBD1 (5 bases). Germline V CDR1 and CDR2: SQVTM, ANQGSEA. The V gene lost 6 bases and the J gene lost 2 bases, with 18 bases spanning the gap. There are 15 residues in the CDR3.

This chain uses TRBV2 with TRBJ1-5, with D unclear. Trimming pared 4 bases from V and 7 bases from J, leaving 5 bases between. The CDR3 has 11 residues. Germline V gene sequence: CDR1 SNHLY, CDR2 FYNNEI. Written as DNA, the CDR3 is TGTGCCAGCAGTGTCTACCAGCCCCAGCATTTT. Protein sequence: CASSVYQPQHF.

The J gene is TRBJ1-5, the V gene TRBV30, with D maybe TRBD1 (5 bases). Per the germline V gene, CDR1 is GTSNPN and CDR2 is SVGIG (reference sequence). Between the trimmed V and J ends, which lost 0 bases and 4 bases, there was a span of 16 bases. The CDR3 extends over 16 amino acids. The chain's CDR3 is CAWSVQRGKGNQPQHF. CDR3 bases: TGTGCCTGGAGTGTACAGCGGGGGAAAGGAAATCAGCCCCAGCATTTT.

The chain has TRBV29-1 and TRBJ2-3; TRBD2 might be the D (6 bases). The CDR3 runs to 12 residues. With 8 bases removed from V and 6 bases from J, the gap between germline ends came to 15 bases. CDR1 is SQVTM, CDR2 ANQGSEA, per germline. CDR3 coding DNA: TGCAGCCCGCGGCTGGCGGGGGATACGCAGTATTTT. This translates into CSPRLAGDTQYF.

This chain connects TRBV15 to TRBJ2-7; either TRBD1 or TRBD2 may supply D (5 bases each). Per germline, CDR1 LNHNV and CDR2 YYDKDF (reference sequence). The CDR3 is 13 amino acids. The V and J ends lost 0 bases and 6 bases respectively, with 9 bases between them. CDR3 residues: CATSRDRGTEQYF. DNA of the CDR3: TGTGCCACCAGCAGAGATCGGGGCACCGAGCAGTACTTC.

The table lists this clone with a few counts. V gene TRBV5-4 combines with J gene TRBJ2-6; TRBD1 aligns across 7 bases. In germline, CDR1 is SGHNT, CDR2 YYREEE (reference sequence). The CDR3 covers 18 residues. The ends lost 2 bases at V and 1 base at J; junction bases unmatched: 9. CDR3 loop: CASSFPTGKLSGANVLTF. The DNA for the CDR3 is TGTGCCAGCAGCTTCCCGACAGGGAAACTTTCTGGGGCCAACGTCCTGACTTTC.

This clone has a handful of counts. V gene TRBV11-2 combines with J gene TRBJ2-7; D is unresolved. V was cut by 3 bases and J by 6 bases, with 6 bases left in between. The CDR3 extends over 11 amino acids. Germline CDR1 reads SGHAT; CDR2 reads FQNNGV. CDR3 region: CASSFAFEQYF. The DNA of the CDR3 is TGTGCCAGCAGCTTCGCCTTCGAGCAGTACTTC.

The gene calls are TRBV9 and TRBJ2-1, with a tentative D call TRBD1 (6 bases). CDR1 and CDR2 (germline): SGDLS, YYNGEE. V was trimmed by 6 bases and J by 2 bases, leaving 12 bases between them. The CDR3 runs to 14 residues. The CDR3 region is CASTTGPPYNEQFF. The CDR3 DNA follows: TGTGCCAGCACCACAGGGCCCCCCTACAATGAGCAGTTCTTC.

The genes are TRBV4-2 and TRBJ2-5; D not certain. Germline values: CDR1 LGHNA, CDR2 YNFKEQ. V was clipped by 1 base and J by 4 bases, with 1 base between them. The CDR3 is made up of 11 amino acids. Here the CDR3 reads CASSQAETQYF. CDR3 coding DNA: TGTGCCAGCAGCCAAGCAGAGACCCAGTACTTC.

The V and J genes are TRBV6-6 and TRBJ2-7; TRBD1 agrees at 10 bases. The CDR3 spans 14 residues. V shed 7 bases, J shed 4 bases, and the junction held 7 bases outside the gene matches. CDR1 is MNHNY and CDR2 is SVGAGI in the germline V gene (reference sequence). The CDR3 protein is CASTLGQGGYEQYF. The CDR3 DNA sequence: TGTGCCAGCACCCTTGGACAGGGGGGATACGAGCAGTACTTC.

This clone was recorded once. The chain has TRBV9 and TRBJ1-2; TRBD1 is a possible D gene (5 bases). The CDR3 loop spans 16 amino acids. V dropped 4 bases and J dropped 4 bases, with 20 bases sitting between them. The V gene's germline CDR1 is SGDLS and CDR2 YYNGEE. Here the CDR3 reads CASSPFGSGVAYGYTF. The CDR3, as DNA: TGTGCCAGCAGCCCCTTCGGCTCGGGGGTCGCCTATGGCTACACCTTC.

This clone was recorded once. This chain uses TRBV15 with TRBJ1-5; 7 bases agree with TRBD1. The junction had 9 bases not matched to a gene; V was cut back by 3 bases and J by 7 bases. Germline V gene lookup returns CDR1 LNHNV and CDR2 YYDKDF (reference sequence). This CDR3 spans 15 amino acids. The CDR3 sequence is CATSRGETGRQPQHF. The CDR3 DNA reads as TGTGCCACCAGCAGGGGTGAGACAGGGAGGCAGCCCCAGCATTTT.

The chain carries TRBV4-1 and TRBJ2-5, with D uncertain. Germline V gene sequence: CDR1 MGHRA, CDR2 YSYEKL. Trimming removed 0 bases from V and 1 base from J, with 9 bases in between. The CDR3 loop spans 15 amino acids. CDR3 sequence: CASSQDRQFQETQYF. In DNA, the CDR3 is TGCGCCAGCAGCCAAGATCGGCAATTCCAAGAGACCCAGTACTTC.

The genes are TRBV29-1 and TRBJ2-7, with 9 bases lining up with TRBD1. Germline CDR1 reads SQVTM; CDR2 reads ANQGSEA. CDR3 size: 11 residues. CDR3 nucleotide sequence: TGCCTTACAGGGGGCGTATACGAGCAGTACTTC. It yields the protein CLTGGVYEQYF.

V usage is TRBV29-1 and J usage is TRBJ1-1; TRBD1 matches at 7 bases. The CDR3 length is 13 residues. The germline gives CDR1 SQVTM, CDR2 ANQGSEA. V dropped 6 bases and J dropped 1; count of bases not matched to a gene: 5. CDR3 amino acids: CSVLGTANTEAFF. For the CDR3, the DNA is TGCAGCGTGCTCGGGACAGCGAACACTGAAGCTTTCTTT. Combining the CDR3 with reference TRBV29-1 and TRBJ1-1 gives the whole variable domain SAVISQKPSRDICQRGTSLTIQCQVDSQVTMMFWYRQQPGQSLTLIATANQGSEATYESGFVIDKFPISRPNLTFSTLTVSNMSPEDSSIYLCSVLGTANTEAFFGQGTRLTVV.

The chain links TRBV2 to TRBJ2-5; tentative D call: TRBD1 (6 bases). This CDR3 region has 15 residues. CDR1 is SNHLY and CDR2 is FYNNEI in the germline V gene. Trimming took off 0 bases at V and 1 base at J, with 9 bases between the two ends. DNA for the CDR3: TGTGCCAGCAGTGAAGCTGGGACAAGCCAAGAGACCCAGTACTTC. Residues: CASSEAGTSQETQYF.

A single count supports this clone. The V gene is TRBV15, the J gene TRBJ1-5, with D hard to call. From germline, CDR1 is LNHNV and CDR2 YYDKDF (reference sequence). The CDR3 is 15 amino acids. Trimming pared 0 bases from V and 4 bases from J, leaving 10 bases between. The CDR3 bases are TGTGCCACCAGCAGAGATCTTAGGGATAATCAGCCCCAGCATTTT. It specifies CATSRDLRDNQPQHF.

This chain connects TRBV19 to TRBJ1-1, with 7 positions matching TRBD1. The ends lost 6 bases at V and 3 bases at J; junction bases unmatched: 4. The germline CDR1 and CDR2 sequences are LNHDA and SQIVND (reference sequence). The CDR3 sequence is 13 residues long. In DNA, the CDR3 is TGTGCCAGTAGGGGACAGACCTACACTGAAGCTTTCTTT. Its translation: CASRGQTYTEAFF.